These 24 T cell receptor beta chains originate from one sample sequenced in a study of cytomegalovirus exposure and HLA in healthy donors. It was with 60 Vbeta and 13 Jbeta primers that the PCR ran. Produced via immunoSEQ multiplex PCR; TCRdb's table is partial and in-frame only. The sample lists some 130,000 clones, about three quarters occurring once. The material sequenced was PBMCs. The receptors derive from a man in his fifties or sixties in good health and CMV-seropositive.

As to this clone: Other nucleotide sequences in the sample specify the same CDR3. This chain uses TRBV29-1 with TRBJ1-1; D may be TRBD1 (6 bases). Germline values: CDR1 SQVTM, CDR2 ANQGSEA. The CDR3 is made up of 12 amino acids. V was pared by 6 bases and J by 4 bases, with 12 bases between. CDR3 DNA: TGCAGCGTGGACACAGGGTTCACTGAAGCTTTCTTT. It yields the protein CSVDTGFTEAFF.

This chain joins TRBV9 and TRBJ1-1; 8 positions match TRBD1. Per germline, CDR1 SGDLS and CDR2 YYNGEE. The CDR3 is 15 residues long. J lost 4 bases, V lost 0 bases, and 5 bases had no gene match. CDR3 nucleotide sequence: TGTGCCAGCAGCGTAGATTACAGGGGGTTCACTGAAGCTTTCTTT. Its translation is CASSVDYRGFTEAFF. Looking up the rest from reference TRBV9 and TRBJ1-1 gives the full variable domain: DSGVTQTPKHLITATGQRVTLRCSPRSGDLSVYWYQQSLDQGLQFLIQYYNGEERAKGNILERFSAQQFPDLHSELNLSSLELGDSALYFCASSVDYRGFTEAFFGQGTRLTVV.

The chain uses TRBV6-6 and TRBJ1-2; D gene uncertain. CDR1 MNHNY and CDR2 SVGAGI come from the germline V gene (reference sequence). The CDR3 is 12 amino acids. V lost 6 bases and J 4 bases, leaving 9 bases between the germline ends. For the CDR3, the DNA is TGTGCCAGCAGCGACATGTCCTATGGCTACACCTTC. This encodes CASSDMSYGYTF.

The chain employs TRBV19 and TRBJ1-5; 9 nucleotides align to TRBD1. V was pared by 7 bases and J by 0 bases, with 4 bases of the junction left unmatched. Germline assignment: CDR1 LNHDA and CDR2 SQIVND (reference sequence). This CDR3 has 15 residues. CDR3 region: CASNPGQGSNQPQHF. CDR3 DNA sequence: TGTGCCAGTAATCCGGGACAGGGTAGCAATCAGCCCCAGCATTTT.

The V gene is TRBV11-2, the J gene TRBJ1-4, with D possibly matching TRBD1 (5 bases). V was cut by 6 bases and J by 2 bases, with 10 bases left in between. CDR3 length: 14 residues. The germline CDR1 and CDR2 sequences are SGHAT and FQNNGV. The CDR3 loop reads CASSSQVTNEKLFF. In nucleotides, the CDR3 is TGTGCCAGCAGTTCACAGGTGACTAATGAAAAACTGTTTTTT.

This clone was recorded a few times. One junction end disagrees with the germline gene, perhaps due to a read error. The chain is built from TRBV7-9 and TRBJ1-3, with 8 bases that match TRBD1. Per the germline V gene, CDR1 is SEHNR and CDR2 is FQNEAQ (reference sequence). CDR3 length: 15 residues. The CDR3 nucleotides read TGTTCCAGCAGCTTCCAGGGGGCCTCTGGAAACACCATATATTTT. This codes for CSSSFQGASGNTIYF.

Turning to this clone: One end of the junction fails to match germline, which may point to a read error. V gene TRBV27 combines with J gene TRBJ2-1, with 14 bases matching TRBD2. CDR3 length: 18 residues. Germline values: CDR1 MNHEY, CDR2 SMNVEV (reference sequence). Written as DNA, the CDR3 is TGTGCCAGCCGTTTGGGGGGGACTAGCGGGAGTCGGGGCAATGAGCAGTTCTTC. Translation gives CASRLGGTSGSRGNEQFF.

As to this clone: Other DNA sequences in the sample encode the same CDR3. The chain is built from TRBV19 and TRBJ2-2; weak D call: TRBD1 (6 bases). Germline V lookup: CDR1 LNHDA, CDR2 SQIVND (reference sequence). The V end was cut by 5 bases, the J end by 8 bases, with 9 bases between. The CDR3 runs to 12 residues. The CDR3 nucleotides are TGTGCCAGTAGTCCCCAGGGGGGGGAGCTGTTTTTT. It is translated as CASSPQGGELFF.

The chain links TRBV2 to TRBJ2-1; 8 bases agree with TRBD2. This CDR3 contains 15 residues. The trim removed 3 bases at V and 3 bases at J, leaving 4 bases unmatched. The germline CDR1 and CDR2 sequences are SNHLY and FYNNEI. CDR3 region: CASSEERESYNEQFF. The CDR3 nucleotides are TGTGCCAGCAGTGAGGAGCGGGAGAGCTACAATGAGCAGTTCTTC.

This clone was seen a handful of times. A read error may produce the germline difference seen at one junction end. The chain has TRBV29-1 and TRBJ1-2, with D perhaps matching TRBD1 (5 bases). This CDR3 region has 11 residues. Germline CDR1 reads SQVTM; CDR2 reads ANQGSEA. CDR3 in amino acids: CSVEGERGYTF. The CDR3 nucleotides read TGCAGCGTGGAAGGGGAGAGGGGCTACACCTTC. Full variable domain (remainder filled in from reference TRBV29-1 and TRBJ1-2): SAVISQKPSRDICQRGTSLTIQCQVDSQVTMMFWYRQQPGQSLTLIATANQGSEATYESGFVIDKFPISRPNLTFSTLTVSNMSPEDSSIYLCSVEGERGYTFGSGTRLTVV.

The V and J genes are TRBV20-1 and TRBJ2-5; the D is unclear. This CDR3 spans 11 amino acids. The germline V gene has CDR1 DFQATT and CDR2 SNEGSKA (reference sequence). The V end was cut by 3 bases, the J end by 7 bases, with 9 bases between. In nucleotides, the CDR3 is TGCAGTGCTAGGAGGTCCGGGACCCAGTACTTC. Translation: CSARRSGTQYF.

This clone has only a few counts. The CDR3 DNA reads as TGTGCCAGCACCCAGACAGCTAACTATGGCTACACCTTC. As protein: CASTQTANYGYTF. This sequence joins TRBV28 and TRBJ1-2; possible D gene TRBD1, 5 bases. V lost 7 bases and J lost 0, with 9 bases in between. The CDR3 is 13 residues long. CDR1 and CDR2 from the germline V gene are MDHEN and SYDVKM.

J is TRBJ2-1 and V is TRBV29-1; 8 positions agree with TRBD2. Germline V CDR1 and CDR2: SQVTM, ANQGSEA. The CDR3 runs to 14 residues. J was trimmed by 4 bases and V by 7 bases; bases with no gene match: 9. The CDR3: CSAVRSGVYNEQFF. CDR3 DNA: TGCAGCGCCGTACGTAGCGGGGTGTACAATGAGCAGTTCTTC.

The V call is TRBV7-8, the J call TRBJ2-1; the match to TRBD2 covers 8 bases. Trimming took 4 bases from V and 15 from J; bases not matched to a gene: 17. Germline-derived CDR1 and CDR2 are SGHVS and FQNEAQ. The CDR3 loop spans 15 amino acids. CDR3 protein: CASSYREGSGALLFF. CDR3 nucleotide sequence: TGTGCCAGCAGCTACCGGGAGGGTAGCGGGGCCCTTCTGTTCTTC.

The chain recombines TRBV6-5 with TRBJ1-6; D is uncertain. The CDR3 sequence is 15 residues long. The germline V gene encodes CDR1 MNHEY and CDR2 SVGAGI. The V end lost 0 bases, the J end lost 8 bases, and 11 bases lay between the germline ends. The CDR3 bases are TGTGCCAGCAGTTACTCGGACGGGGTGGATTCACCCCTCCACTTT. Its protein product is CASSYSDGVDSPLHF.

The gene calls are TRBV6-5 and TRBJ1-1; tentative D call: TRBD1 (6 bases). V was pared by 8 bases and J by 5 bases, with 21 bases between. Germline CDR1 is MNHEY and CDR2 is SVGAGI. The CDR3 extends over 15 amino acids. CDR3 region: CASCNQRGGGTEAFF. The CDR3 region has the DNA TGTGCCAGCTGCAATCAGCGGGGGGGCGGTACTGAAGCTTTCTTT.

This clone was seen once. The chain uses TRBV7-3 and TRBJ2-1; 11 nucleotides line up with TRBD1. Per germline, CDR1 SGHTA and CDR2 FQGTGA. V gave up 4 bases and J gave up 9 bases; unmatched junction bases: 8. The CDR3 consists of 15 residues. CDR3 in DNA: TGTGCCAGCAGCTCTCGGACAGGGGGCCGGGGTGAGCAGTTCTTC. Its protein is CASSSRTGGRGEQFF.

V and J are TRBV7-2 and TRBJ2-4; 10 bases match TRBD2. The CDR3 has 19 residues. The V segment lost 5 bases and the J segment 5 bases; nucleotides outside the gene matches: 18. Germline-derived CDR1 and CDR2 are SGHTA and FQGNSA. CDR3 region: CASSPHVGASGRGENIQYF. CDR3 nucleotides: TGTGCCAGCAGCCCCCACGTGGGGGCTAGCGGGAGAGGGGAAAACATTCAGTACTTC.

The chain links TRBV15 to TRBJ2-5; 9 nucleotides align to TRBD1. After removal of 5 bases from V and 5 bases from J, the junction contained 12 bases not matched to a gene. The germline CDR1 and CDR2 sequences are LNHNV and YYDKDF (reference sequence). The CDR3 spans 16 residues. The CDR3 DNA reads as TGTGCCACCAGCGAAGGGACAGGGCCTTCCGTCGAGACCCAGTACTTC. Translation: CATSEGTGPSVETQYF.

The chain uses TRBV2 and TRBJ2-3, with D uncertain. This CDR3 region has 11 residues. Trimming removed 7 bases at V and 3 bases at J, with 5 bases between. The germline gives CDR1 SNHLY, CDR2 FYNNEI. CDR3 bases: TGTGCCAGCACCCTAACAGATACGCAGTATTTT. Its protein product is CASTLTDTQYF.

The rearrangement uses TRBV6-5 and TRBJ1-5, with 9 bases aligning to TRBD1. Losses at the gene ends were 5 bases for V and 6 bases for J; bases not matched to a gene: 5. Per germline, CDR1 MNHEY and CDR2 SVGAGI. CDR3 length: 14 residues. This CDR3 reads CASSGQGKTQPQHF. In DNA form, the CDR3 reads TGTGCCAGCAGTGGACAGGGGAAGACTCAGCCCCAGCATTTT.

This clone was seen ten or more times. The CDR3 here is CASSSQGYQNQPQHF. The DNA of the CDR3 is TGTGCCAGCAGCTCACAGGGATATCAGAATCAGCCCCAGCATTTT. The V and J genes are TRBV5-6 and TRBJ1-5, with a tentative D call TRBD1 (6 bases). This CDR3 contains 15 residues. V dropped 3 bases and J dropped 4 bases, with 14 bases sitting between them. CDR1 is SGHDT, CDR2 YYEEEE, per germline. The full variable domain, in which reference TRBV5-6 and TRBJ1-5 provide the parts outside the CDR3, is DAGVTQSPTHLIKTRGQQVTLRCSPKSGHDTVSWYQQALGQGPQFIFQYYEEEERQRGNFPDRFSGHQFPNYSSELNVNALLLGDSALYLCASSSQGYQNQPQHFGDGTRLSIL.

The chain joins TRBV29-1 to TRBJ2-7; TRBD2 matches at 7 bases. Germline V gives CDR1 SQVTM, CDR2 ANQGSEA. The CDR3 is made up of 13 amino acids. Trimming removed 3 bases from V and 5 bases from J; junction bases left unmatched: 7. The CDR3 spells CSVDRVGRDEQYF. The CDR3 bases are TGCAGCGTTGATAGGGTTGGGAGGGACGAGCAGTACTTC.

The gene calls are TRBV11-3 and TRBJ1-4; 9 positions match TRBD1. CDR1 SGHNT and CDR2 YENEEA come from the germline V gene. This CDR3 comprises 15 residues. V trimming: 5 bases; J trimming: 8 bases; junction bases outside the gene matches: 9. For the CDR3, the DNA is TGTGCCAGCAGCCCTGGCCGGGACAGGGCCGAAAAACTGTTTTTT. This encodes CASSPGRDRAEKLFF.